This TCR beta chain was captured in a study of shared clonotypes between healthy human individuals. Turning to the study itself: Three CD4 naive, three CD4 memory, two CD8 naive and one CD8 memory plate were used per donor. Findings of the study overall: Sharing of clonotypes among donors was expected to vary with sequencing depth. Among four donors, approximately 5% of naive CD4 clonotypes were found in common.

This clone came up once. Antigen specificity is unknown. In the sorted-subset replicate PCRs, 200 ng DNA, around 30,000 T cell genomes, was used. Clones were sequenced by immunoSEQ multiplex PCR, and TCRdb holds only the in-frame ones, with some missing. This table holds hundreds of thousands of clones, about 97% found once. Germline-derived CDR1 and CDR2 are MNHNY and SVGAGI (reference sequence). This CDR3 is built from 14 residues. Germline trimming cut 4 bases from V and 1 base from J; bases unmatched to any gene: 2. The chain carries TRBV6-6 and TRBJ2-7; 9 nucleotides align to TRBD1. This receptor was identified in a woman under 40 in good health. Sequences were obtained from naive CD4+ T cells sorted from blood. The subset here: CD45RA+ positively selected. CDR3 in amino acids: CASSWDRVSYEQYF. The CDR3, as DNA: TGTGCCAGCAGTTGGGACAGGGTTTCCTACGAGCAGTACTTC.